This T cell receptor (beta chain) was recorded in a study of T-cell reconstitution after alpha-beta-depleted transplantation in children. Points from the study as a whole: By one year post-transplant, T-cell counts and diversity largely arose from T cells that were newly produced. Several patients had high TCRbeta diversity at day 60; it came from surviving recipient T cells and thymic progenitors.

Molecular barcoding with unique molecular identifiers was used for the TCRbeta library. A single record per CDR3 protein comes from TCRdb applying MiXCR to the PCR reads. The data show about 980,000 distinct CDR3 sequences, with roughly 29% seen just once and under 30% held by the top ten. With 6 bases clipped from V and 2 bases from J, the junction kept 7 bases outside the gene matches. CDR1 and CDR2 (germline): MNHNS, SASEGT. The CDR3 has 16 amino acids. To note about this clonotype: The antigen is not known.

This TCR came from a boy younger than two who had a stem cell transplant for SCID, so the T cells may come from the graft donor. The rearrangement links TRBV6-1 to TRBJ2-6; 7 bases are a match to TRBD1. Sequencing used PBMCs, mostly from graft donor cells, obtained 360 days after TCRalphabeta/CD19-depleted stem cell transplant. The CDR3 loop reads CASRGQWRPGANVLTF. CDR3 DNA: TGTGCCAGCAGGGGACAGTGGCGGCCTGGGGCCAACGTCCTGACTTTC.